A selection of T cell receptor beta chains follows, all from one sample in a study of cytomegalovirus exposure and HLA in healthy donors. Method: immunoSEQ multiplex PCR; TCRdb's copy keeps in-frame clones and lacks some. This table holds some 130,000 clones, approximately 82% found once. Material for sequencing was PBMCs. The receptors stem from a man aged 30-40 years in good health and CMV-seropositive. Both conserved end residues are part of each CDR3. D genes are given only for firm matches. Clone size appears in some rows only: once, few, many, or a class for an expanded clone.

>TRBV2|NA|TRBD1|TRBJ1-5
CASSWGQSLGQPQHF
TGTGCCAGCAGTTGGGGACAGTCTCTTGGTCAGCCCCAGCATTTT
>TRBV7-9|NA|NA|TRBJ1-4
CASARTADEKLFF
TGTGCCAGCGCCCGGACAGCGGATGAAAAACTGTTTTTT
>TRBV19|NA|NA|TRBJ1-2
CASSFGTYGYTF
TGTGCCAGTAGTTTTGGGACATACGGCTACACCTTC
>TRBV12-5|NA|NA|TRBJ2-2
CASGLAFTGELFF
TGTGCTAGTGGTTTGGCCTTCACCGGGGAGCTGTTTTTT
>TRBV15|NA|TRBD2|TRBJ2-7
CATSRLLAGSSYEQYF
TGTGCCACCAGCAGATTGCTAGCGGGGTCCTCCTACGAGCAGTACTTC
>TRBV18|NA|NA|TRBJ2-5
CASSPNQGGETQYF
TGTGCCAGCTCACCAAACCAGGGGGGAGAGACCCAGTACTTC
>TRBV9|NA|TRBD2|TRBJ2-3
CASSARLSGGPSDTQYF
TGTGCCAGCAGCGCACGACTTTCGGGGGGGCCATCAGATACGCAGTATTTT
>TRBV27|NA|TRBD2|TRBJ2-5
CASSYGTSGQETQYF
TGTGCCAGCAGCTATGGGACTAGCGGACAAGAGACCCAGTACTTC
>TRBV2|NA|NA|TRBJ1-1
CASSDPPAGNTEAFF
TGTGCCAGCAGTGACCCCCCCGCGGGGAACACTGAAGCTTTCTTT
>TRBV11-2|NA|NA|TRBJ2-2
CASSLSTLGPGELFF
TGTGCCAGCAGCCTATCCACCCTGGGGCCCGGGGAGCTGTTTTTT
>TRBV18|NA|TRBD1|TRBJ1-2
CASSPPGTGSSGYTF
TGTGCCAGCTCACCCCCCGGGACAGGGAGTTCCGGCTACACCTTC
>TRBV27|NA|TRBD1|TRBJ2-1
CASSTGVGSYNEQFF
TGTGCCAGCAGTACAGGGGTTGGGTCATACAATGAGCAGTTCTTC
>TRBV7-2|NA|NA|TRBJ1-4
CASSLGPPGDSTNEKLFF
TGTGCCAGCAGCTTAGGTCCCCCGGGGGATTCAACTAATGAAAAACTGTTTTTT
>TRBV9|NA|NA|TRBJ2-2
CASSVSAGELFF
TGTGCCAGCAGCGTTAGCGCCGGGGAGCTGTTTTTT
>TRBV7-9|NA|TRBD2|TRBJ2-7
CASTISGGTHYEQYF
TGTGCCAGCACCATTAGCGGGGGGACGCACTACGAGCAGTACTTC
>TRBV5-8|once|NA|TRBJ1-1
CASSLQSLHEAFF
TGTGCCAGCAGCTTACAGTCTCTCCATGAAGCTTTCTTT
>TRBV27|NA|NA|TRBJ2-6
CASRGSGANVLTF
TGTGCCAGCCGGGGTTCTGGGGCCAACGTCCTGACTTTC
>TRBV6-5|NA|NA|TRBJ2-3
CASRVNGGTDTQYF
TGTGCCAGCAGGGTCAACGGGGGAACAGATACGCAGTATTTT
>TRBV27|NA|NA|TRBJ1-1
CASSLRGGRTEAFF
TGTGCCAGCAGTTTAAGGGGTGGGAGGACTGAAGCTTTCTTT
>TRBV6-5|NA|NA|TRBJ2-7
CASSYQRRGEQYF
TGTGCCAGCAGTTACCAGCGTAGGGGAGAGCAGTACTTC
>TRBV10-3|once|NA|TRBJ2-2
CAISERQVVLTGELFF
TGTGCCATCAGTGAGCGTCAGGTAGTTCTCACCGGGGAGCTGTTTTTT
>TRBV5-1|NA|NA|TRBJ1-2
CASSPGGWSSNYGYTF
TGCGCCAGCAGCCCTGGAGGGTGGAGTAGTAACTATGGCTACACCTTC
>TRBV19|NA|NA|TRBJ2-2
CASSPFLAATFTGELFF
TGTGCCAGTAGTCCCTTCCTAGCAGCCACTTTCACCGGGGAGCTGTTTTTT
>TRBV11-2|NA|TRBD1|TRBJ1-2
CASSLSGRGRRDYGYTF
TGTGCCAGCAGCTTATCTGGCAGGGGGCGGAGAGACTATGGCTACACCTTC
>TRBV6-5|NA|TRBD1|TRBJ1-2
CASSRPGTGSYGYTF
TGTGCCAGCAGCCGCCCGGGGACAGGTTCCTATGGCTACACCTTC
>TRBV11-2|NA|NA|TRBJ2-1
CASSLAGEPYNEQFF
TGTGCCAGCAGCTTAGCCGGGGAACCCTACAATGAGCAGTTCTTC
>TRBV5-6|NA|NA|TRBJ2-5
CASSFDSETQYF
TGTGCCAGCAGCTTCGACAGTGAGACCCAGTACTTC
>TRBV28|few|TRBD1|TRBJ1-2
CASSLWSRGQGDGYTF
TGTGCCAGCAGTTTATGGTCCCGCGGACAGGGAGATGGCTACACCTTC
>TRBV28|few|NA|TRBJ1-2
CASSLGQIGYTF
TGTGCCAGCAGTTTGGGGCAGATTGGCTACACCTTC